This T cell receptor beta chain was recovered during a study of CD8+ T cells in alopecia areata. Overall study context: For the treated group, dosing was oral tofacitinib at 5 to 10 mg twice daily. Patients took tofacitinib for 6 to 18 months, followed by 6 drug-free months. General study findings and limits: Association of baseline CD8+ expansion with response is uncertain owing to one nonresponder.

As to treatment: oral pan-JAK inhibitor, 5-10 mg twice daily. A FACSAria was used to sort CD4+ and CD8+ T cells. These cells came from PBMCs. V lost 2 bases to trimming and J lost 2 bases, with 9 bases between them. This CDR3 spans 14 amino acids. Per the germline V gene, CDR1 is MNHNY and CDR2 is SVGAGI (reference sequence). With regard to this clone: Its antigen is still unknown.

Extraction of RNA preceded its reverse transcription into cDNA, which served as the sequencing template. Using immunoSEQ multiplex PCR, the repertoire was profiled, and TCRdb retains in-frame clones only, with some absent. The sample consists of more than 200,000 clones, less than 50% of them appearing once. The TCR originated in a human donor with alopecia areata. V and J are TRBV6-6 and TRBJ1-2; D perhaps matches TRBD1 (5 bases). The sequencing here drew on CD4+ T cells sorted from blood, taken between weeks 36 and 40, from a patient treated with tofacitinib. Written as DNA, the CDR3 is TGTGCCAGCAGTTACCAGAGACAGAACTATGGCTACACCTTC. This encodes CASSYQRQNYGYTF.